The 23 T cell receptor beta chains below come from one sample, sequenced in a study of CD8+ T cells in alopecia areata. Treatment specified: oral pan-JAK inhibitor, 5-10 mg twice daily. cDNA reverse transcribed from extracted RNA served as the sequencing template. Measured with immunoSEQ multiplex PCR; TCRdb has only the in-frame clones, and not every one. The sample contains over 150,000 clones, roughly 64% of which appear only once. The material sequenced was CD8+ T cells sorted from blood, taken at week 24, from a patient treated with tofacitinib. These TCRs come from a human donor with alopecia areata.

This clone was observed a few times. The chain employs TRBV5-1 and TRBJ2-3, with 7 bases aligning to TRBD1. This CDR3 is built from 16 residues. Germline CDR1 is SGHRS and CDR2 is YFSETQ. V lost 2 bases to trimming and J lost 6 bases; unmatched junction nucleotides: 12. CDR3 protein: CASSFRIDRAPDTQYF. In nucleotides, the CDR3 is TGCGCCAGCAGCTTCCGAATCGACAGGGCCCCGGATACGCAGTATTTT.

V usage is TRBV25-1 and J usage is TRBJ1-4; 11 nucleotides match TRBD1. The CDR3 length is 16 residues. V was clipped by 2 bases and J by 7 bases; unmatched bases: 6. Germline-derived CDR1 and CDR2 are MGHDK and SYGVNS. The chain's CDR3 is CASSEGTGGLGEKLFF. CDR3 in DNA: TGTGCCAGCAGTGAAGGGACAGGGGGTTTGGGTGAAAAACTGTTTTTT.

CDR3: CASSQVVGVPLHF. In DNA form, the CDR3 reads TGCGCCAGCAGCCAAGTCGTGGGGGTACCCCTCCACTTT. The V and J genes are TRBV4-1 and TRBJ1-6, with a possible D match to TRBD1 (5 bases). The germline V gene encodes CDR1 MGHRA and CDR2 YSYEKL. This CDR3 comprises 13 residues. V lost 1 base and J lost 12, with 10 bases in between.

This clone has a handful of counts. Here the CDR3 reads CASSYSASGGKNEQFF. CDR3 sequence (DNA): TGTGCCAGCAGTTACTCCGCTAGCGGGGGGAAGAATGAGCAGTTCTTC. This rearrangement joins TRBV6-5 to TRBJ2-1; 11 bases are shared with TRBD2. This CDR3 contains 16 residues. Germline lookup yields CDR1 MNHEY and CDR2 SVGAGI. V was clipped by 0 bases and J by 7 bases; unmatched bases: 5.

The chain has TRBV20-1 and TRBJ1-2, with D unresolved. Germline V gives CDR1 DFQATT, CDR2 SNEGSKA (reference sequence). The CDR3 is 11 amino acids. The V end was cut by 6 bases, the J end by 8 bases, with 13 bases between. The CDR3 sequence: CSAPGIRGYTF. In DNA, the CDR3 is TGCAGTGCCCCCGGTATTAGGGGCTACACCTTC.

V is TRBV9 and J is TRBJ1-1, with a weak D call TRBD1 (6 bases). This CDR3 spans 15 amino acids. Deletions cut 1 base from V and 5 bases from J, with 15 bases between. The germline V gene has CDR1 SGDLS and CDR2 YYNGEE. CDR3 protein: CASSVPTGSETEAFF. The CDR3 bases are TGTGCCAGCAGCGTACCCACAGGGTCGGAGACTGAAGCTTTCTTT.

The chain is built from TRBV27 and TRBJ2-7; D possibly corresponds to TRBD2 (7 bases). The CDR3 has 15 amino acids. The V end lost 6 bases, the J end lost 7 bases, and 22 bases lay between the germline ends. The germline V gene encodes CDR1 MNHEY and CDR2 SMNVEV (reference sequence). The CDR3 loop reads CASRRGGRPSREQYF. The DNA for the CDR3 is TGTGCCAGCAGGAGGGGGGGCAGGCCCTCTAGGGAGCAGTACTTC.

The rearrangement joins TRBV27 to TRBJ2-7, with D unclear. Germline V gives CDR1 MNHEY, CDR2 SMNVEV (reference sequence). The ends were cut back, 2 bases at V and 2 bases at J, with 7 bases in the middle. This CDR3 contains 13 residues. Here the CDR3 DNA reads TGTGCCAGCAGTTTAGCCCCGACCTACGAGCAGTACTTC. Protein product: CASSLAPTYEQYF.

CDR3 in amino acids: CASSVSPEKGHNTGELFF. In nucleotides, the CDR3 is TGTGCCAGCAGCGTATCCCCTGAAAAGGGGCACAACACCGGGGAGCTGTTTTTT. J is TRBJ2-2 and V is TRBV9; a possible D gene is TRBD1 (5 bases). Trimming took 1 base from V and 2 from J, leaving 18 bases between them. CDR3 length equals 18 residues. Germline CDR1 is SGDLS and CDR2 is YYNGEE.

This clone has a handful of counts. V is TRBV30 and J is TRBJ1-1; D is unclear. This CDR3 region has 12 residues. CDR1 is GTSNPN and CDR2 is SVGIG in the germline V gene (reference sequence). Trimming left V 5 bases short and J 1 base short, with 8 bases between. For the CDR3, the DNA is TGTGCCTGGGCCCCAGGGAACACTGAAGCTTTCTTT. This codes for CAWAPGNTEAFF.

This clone was picked up a small number of times. The gene calls are TRBV5-6 and TRBJ2-1; no definite D call. Germline assignment: CDR1 SGHDT and CDR2 YYEEEE. The CDR3 loop spans 12 amino acids. V was shortened by 0 bases and J by 7 bases, with 5 bases between the two germline ends. The CDR3 loop is CASSLGWNEQFF. The DNA of the CDR3 is TGTGCCAGCAGCTTGGGGTGGAATGAGCAGTTCTTC.

This clone was seen more than once but under ten times. The rearrangement links TRBV29-1 to TRBJ2-3, with D possibly being TRBD1 (5 bases). Germline CDR1 SQVTM, CDR2 ANQGSEA. This CDR3 is built from 15 residues. Trimming left V 3 bases short and J 2 bases short, with 15 bases between. The DNA of the CDR3 is TGCAGCGTTGAGGGTTCGGACACCTACACAGATACGCAGTATTTT. As protein: CSVEGSDTYTDTQYF.

The chain is built from TRBV4-2 and TRBJ2-6, with D possibly TRBD1 on 5 matching bases. The CDR3 runs 14 residues. In germline, CDR1 is LGHNA, CDR2 YNFKEQ. Trimming cost V 3 bases and J 2 bases, with 5 bases left between them. Written as DNA, the CDR3 is TGTGCCAGCAGCCACAGGGCTGGGGCCAACGTCCTGACTTTC. Translation: CASSHRAGANVLTF.

This chain joins TRBV2 and TRBJ1-3; D may be TRBD1 (6 bases). The germline V gene has CDR1 SNHLY and CDR2 FYNNEI. The CDR3 spans 14 residues. V lost 4 bases, J lost 2 bases, and 9 bases lay in between. The CDR3 DNA reads as TGTGCCAGCAGTGCCTGGGGGCCTGGAAACACCATATATTTT. Protein sequence: CASSAWGPGNTIYF.

There are a few counts of this clone. The J gene is TRBJ2-5, the V gene TRBV30, with D maybe TRBD1 (5 bases). Germline V gene sequence: CDR1 GTSNPN, CDR2 SVGIG (reference sequence). The CDR3 is made up of 13 amino acids. The V and J ends lost 2 bases and 4 bases respectively, with 11 bases between them. CDR3 DNA: TGTGCCTGGAGTCTGTGGGGCGGAGAGACCCAGTACTTC. Its protein is CAWSLWGGETQYF.

This clone came up a few times. The chain employs TRBV19 and TRBJ1-1; D not resolved. The CDR3 loop spans 14 amino acids. V dropped 3 bases and J dropped 1 base, with 9 bases sitting between them. Germline V CDR1 and CDR2: LNHDA, SQIVND (reference sequence). This CDR3 reads CASSIGVGNTEAFF. In DNA form, the CDR3 reads TGTGCCAGTAGTATCGGGGTCGGGAACACTGAAGCTTTCTTT.

As to this clone: Other nucleotide sequences from this sample produce the same CDR3. The gene calls are TRBV7-9 and TRBJ1-4; no reliable D call. Germline values: CDR1 SEHNR, CDR2 FQNEAQ (reference sequence). Trimming removed 5 bases at V and 5 bases at J, with 3 bases between. CDR3 length equals 11 residues. CDR3 region: CASSPNEKLFF. The DNA for the CDR3 is TGTGCCAGCAGCCCGAATGAAAAACTGTTTTTT.

The chain joins TRBV9 to TRBJ1-2, with 8 bases matching TRBD1. The CDR3 is 16 residues long. Losses at the gene ends were 4 bases for V and 4 bases for J; bases not matched to a gene: 12. In germline, CDR1 is SGDLS, CDR2 YYNGEE. The chain's CDR3 is CASSSPSDRDFYGYTF. CDR3 bases: TGTGCCAGCAGCTCCCCATCGGACAGGGATTTCTATGGCTACACCTTC.

The chain carries TRBV29-1 and TRBJ1-2; D not resolved. The V gene lost 7 bases and the J gene lost 6 bases, with 18 bases spanning the gap. This CDR3 has 13 residues. Germline-derived CDR1 and CDR2 are SQVTM and ANQGSEA. For the CDR3, the DNA is TGCAGCGCTCCGGACGGACCCTCACATGGCTACACCTTC. Translation: CSAPDGPSHGYTF.

The gene calls are TRBV4-1 and TRBJ1-6; D not resolved. Germline CDR1 and CDR2: MGHRA and YSYEKL. Trimming pared 0 bases from V and 10 bases from J, leaving 4 bases between. The CDR3 is 12 residues long. This chain's CDR3 is CASSQEDSPLHF. CDR3 DNA sequence: TGCGCCAGCAGCCAAGAGGACTCACCCCTCCACTTT.

The chain couples TRBV7-3 to TRBJ2-3; unclear D gene. Trimming took 1 base from V and 0 from J, leaving 5 bases between them. CDR1 and CDR2 (germline): SGHTA, FQGTGA. This CDR3 has 14 residues. The CDR3 sequence is CASSLIPSTDTQYF. The CDR3 region has the DNA TGTGCCAGCAGCTTAATCCCGAGCACAGATACGCAGTATTTT.

The V and J genes are TRBV29-1 and TRBJ1-1; D gene uncertain. V was clipped by 4 bases and J by 2 bases, with 11 bases between them. The CDR3 runs to 13 residues. The germline V gene has CDR1 SQVTM and CDR2 ANQGSEA. CDR3 coding DNA: TGCAGCGTTGCGGCCTGGGGAAACACTGAAGCTTTCTTT. This translates into CSVAAWGNTEAFF.

J is TRBJ2-1 and V is TRBV7-2; D is uncertain. This CDR3 is 13 amino acids long. The V gene's germline CDR1 is SGHTA and CDR2 FQGNSA. Trimming shortened V by 3 bases and J by 6 bases, and 9 bases separated the two germline ends. The CDR3 bases are TGTGCCAGCAGCTTGGTCTCGTCCAATGAGCAGTTCTTC. This sequence encodes CASSLVSSNEQFF.